This record concerns one TCR beta chain sequence. Its antigen is not known. Germline V gene lookup returns CDR1 LNHDA and CDR2 SQIVND (reference sequence). V was clipped by 5 bases and J by 6 bases, with 15 bases between them. The CDR3 extends over 14 amino acids. This specimen comes from a study of T cell responses to AZD1222 COVID-19 vaccine. Study-wide findings and caveats: Compared with day 0, the breadth and depth of the Spike-specific TCR repertoire rose significantly after two doses of AZD1222.

The protocol was immunoSEQ multiplex PCR, while the TCRdb copy is restricted to in-frame clones and leaves out a portion. The table includes roughly 48,000 clones, around 89% detected once. The sequenced sample was peripheral blood, obtained 28 days after the second AZD1222 dose. The chain recombines TRBV19 with TRBJ2-3; TRBD1 might be the D (6 bases). This sequence originates from an adult who received the AZD1222 COVID-19 vaccine. For the CDR3, the DNA is TGTGCCAGTAGTGGGGGCAGGGGTAGGGATACGCAGTATTTT. Translated: CASSGGRGRDTQYF.